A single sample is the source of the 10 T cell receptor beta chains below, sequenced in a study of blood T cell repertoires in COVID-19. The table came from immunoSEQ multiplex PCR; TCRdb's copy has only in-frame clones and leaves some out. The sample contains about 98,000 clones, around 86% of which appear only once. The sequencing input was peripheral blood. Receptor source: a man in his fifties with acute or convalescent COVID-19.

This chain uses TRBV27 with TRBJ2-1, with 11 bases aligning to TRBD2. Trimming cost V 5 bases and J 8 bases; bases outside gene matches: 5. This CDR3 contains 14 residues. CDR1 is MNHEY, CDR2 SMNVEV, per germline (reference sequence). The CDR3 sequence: CASSRTSGRYEQFF. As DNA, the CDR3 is TGTGCCAGCAGTCGAACTAGCGGGAGATATGAGCAGTTCTTC.

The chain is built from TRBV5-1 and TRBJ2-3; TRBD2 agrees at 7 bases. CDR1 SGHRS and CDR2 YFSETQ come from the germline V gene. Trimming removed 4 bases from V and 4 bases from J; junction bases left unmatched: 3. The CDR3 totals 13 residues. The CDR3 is CASSPGGSDTQYF. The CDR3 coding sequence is TGCGCCAGCAGCCCCGGGGGGTCAGATACGCAGTATTTT.

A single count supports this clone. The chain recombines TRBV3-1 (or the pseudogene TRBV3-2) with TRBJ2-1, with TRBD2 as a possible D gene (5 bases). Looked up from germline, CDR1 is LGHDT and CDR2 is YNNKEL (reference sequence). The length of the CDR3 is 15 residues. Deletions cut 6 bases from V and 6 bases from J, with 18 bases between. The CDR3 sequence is CASSDWRAKANEQFF. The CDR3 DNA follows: TGTGCCAGCAGTGACTGGCGGGCGAAGGCCAATGAGCAGTTCTTC.

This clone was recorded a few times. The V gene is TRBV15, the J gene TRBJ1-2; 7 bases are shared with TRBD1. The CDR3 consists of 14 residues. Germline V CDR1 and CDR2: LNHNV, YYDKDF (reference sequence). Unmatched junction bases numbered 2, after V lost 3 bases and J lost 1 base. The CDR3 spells CATSRGTDNYGYTF. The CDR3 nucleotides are TGTGCCACCAGCAGGGGGACAGATAACTATGGCTACACCTTC.

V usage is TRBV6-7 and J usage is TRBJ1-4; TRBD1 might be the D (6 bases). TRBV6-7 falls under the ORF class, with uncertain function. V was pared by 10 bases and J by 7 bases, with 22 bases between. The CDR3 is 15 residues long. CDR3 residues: CATRVSGGLCEKLFF. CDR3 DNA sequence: TGTGCCACGCGCGTGAGCGGGGGGCTATGTGAAAAACTGTTTTTT.

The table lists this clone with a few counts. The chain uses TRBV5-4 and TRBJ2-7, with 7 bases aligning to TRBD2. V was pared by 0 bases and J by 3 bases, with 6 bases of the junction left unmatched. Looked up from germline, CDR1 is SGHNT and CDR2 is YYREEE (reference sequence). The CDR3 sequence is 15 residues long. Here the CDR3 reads CASSLAVRGSYEQYF. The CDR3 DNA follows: TGTGCCAGCAGCTTGGCCGTGCGCGGGAGCTACGAGCAGTACTTC. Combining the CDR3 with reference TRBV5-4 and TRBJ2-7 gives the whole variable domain ETGVTQSPTHLIKTRGQQVTLRCSSQSGHNTVSWYQQALGQGPQFIFQYYREEENGRGNFPPRFSGLQFPNYSSELNVNALELDDSALYLCASSLAVRGSYEQYFGPGTRLTVT.

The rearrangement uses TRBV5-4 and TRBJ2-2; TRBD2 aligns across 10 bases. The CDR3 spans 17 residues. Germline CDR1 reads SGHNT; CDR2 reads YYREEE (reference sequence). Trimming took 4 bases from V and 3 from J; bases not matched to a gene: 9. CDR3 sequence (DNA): TGTGCCAGCAGCCAGCCCTCTAGCGGGAGACACACCGGGGAGCTGTTTTTT. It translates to CASSQPSSGRHTGELFF.

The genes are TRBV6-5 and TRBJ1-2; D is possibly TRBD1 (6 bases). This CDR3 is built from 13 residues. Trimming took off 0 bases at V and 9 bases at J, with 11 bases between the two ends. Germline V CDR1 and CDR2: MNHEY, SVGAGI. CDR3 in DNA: TGTGCCAGCAGTTACTCTTCCCGGGACAGCTACACCTTC. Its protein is CASSYSSRDSYTF.

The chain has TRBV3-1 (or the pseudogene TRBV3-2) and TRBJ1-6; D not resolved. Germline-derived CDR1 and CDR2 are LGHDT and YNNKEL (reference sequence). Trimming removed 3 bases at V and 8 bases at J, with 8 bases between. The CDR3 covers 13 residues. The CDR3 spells CASSQIQHSPLHF. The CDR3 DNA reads TGTGCCAGCAGCCAGATACAGCATTCACCCCTCCACTTT.

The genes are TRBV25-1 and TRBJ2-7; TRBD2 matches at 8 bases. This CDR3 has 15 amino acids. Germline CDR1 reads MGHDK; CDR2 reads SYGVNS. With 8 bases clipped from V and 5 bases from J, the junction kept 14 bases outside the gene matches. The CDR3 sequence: CASAGTSSGSNEQYF. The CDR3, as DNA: TGTGCCAGCGCGGGGACATCAAGCGGGAGTAACGAGCAGTACTTC.